The T cell receptor (beta chain) described here comes from a study of cytomegalovirus exposure and HLA in healthy donors (TCRdb year 2017). Regarding the complete study: In an earlier analysis of fewer than 750 of the donors, approximately 300 Gb of sequence data and 90 million to 120 million unique TCR beta sequences from about 179 million T cells were reported. An early release that covered 640 HLA-typed donors contained approximately 290 gigabases of sequencing data and 80 million or so unique TCR sequences. Among the approximately 400 genotyped donors, 81% belonged to the genetic ancestry cluster associated with self-reported Caucasian donors. The study was designed to test whether signatures of past pathogen exposure could be identified by cataloging public T cell receptors. The study profiled the T cell repertoires of about 720 subjects by immunosequencing and related them to cytomegalovirus serostatus. Besides the first cohort of approximately 710 subjects, a separate validation cohort made up of roughly 130 different subjects was used. High-throughput TCR immunosequencing, statistical association of individual TCRs with disease status, and machine learning were combined to predict cytomegalovirus infection status. To study patterns of TCR occurrence, a later analysis re-analyzed previously published TCR beta repertoires from around 670 donors and added high-resolution HLA genotyping. In the later analysis, no new phenotypic data were used to find candidate immune exposures; instead, reliance was placed on TCR beta sequences and their occurrence across donors. An earlier analysis of more than 450 of the donors used high-throughput TCR beta sequencing to judge whether each TCR beta V gene segment behaved as functional or pseudogenic. Donor age, sex, ethnicity and CMV serostatus were collected together with the repertoire data. A later genetic analysis took genome-wide SNP genotypes for about 65% of the 666 donors and used that subset as a discovery cohort. Every repertoire in the discovery cohort had been generated on one and the same sequencing platform. HLA typing covered class I and class II loci at four-digit resolution. The number of typed donors differed by locus: roughly 629-640 for A, B, C, DRB1 and DQB1; some 540 for DQA1; around 610 for DPA1; and about 450 for DPB1. Five DR-DQ haplotypes were treated as single units for association and clustering because of strong linkage in the cohort. Among a few hundred genotyped donors of the cohort, an average of 235,054 unique TCR beta nucleotide sequences were sequenced per donor, around 18% of them non-productive.

The library was produced with the immunoSEQ multiplex PCR assay. For the multiplex PCR, a mixture combining 60 forward primers for TCR Vbeta segments and 13 reverse primers for TCR Jbeta segments was used. The CDR3 region of rearranged TCR beta genes was amplified from genomic DNA with a multiplex PCR assay. The Illumina HiSeq System was used to sequence the amplified TCR beta libraries as 87-base-pair reads. Per the original workflow: A later analysis counted tens of millions of unique TCR beta chains across the 650 to 700 repertoires, and some 11 million of these chains were shared by at least two donors. Raw reads were error-corrected and collapsed into unique sequences with a nearest-neighbor algorithm that merged closely related sequences to remove PCR and sequencing errors. CDR3 sequences were aligned to IMGT reference sequences to assign V, D and J gene segments. Each retained sequence needed at least a six-nucleotide match to both a V gene segment and a J gene segment. Rearrangements were called productive when the CDR3 lacked stop codons and stayed in frame with V and J; all others were non-productive. Following IMGT convention, CDR3 was defined as the stretch from the second conserved V-encoded cysteine to the conserved J-encoded phenylalanine. The earlier analysis of 587 of the donors excluded sequences that lacked an unambiguous match to a single V gene segment. An earlier analysis of roughly 590 of the donors called V segments functional above 56.7% productive rearrangements and segregating when the between-donor standard deviation exceeded 5%. A statistical classification framework was built to diagnose cytomegalovirus status from the catalog of TCR beta chain sequences. In a later analysis, V and J genes were assigned by comparing TCR nucleotide sequences against IMGT/GENE-DB human TR gene sequences. In a later analysis, CDR3 sequences and most-parsimonious VDJ recombination scenarios were assigned using the TCRdist pipeline. A later analysis defined each TCR beta chain by its CDR3 amino acid sequence plus V-gene family, and excluded reads lacking a unique V-gene family. In a later analysis, fewer than 650 highly shared, low-generation-probability nucleotide sequences were removed to address suspected cross-contamination and a sequencing artifact. In a later analysis, a clonal expansion index was calculated for each public chain from normalized within-repertoire ranks of inferred template counts. In a later analysis, generation probabilities were computed with a VDJ recombination model fitted to out-of-frame rearrangements, and the resulting probabilities were checked against IGoR. In a later analysis, TCR-TCR, TCR-HLA and TCR-CMV co-occurrence was scored with hypergeometric tests, and a repertoire-size bias correction was applied to TCR pairs. In a later analysis, false discovery rates were estimated by permuting HLA or CMV assignments 20 times. In a later analysis, co-occurring TCRs were grouped with DBSCAN, and TCRdist sequence similarity was added when clustering was performed within HLA-allele-positive subsets. Co-occurrence clustering excluded repertoires with fewer than 30,000 or more than 120,000 public chains, plus five with anomalous nucleotide sharing. TCRdb's version of the immuneACCESS table is confined to in-frame rearrangements and falls short of the full clone set. An unresolved V gene accounts for under half of the shortfall where checked; the remainder is of unknown origin. V and J calls and clone size are as listed in that table; D and trimming were resolved from the DNA. In all, the sample holds about 78,000 clones, and approximately 70% of those were seen once. The ten largest clonotypes hold 11% of the sample.

What the work shows at the level of the full study, not this receptor alone: Broadly in line with IMGT annotations, most TCR beta V segments showed up in productive rearrangements about 87% or about 30% of the time in an earlier analysis of approximately 640 of the donors. The only immune exposure information available for the cohort was CMV serostatus. Strong co-occurrence of HLA alleles, especially DR and DQ, made assigning TCR associations to individual alleles difficult. A cluster of highly shared sequence variants was judged likely to represent a technical artifact of the sequencing pipeline. Correlated functional status among segregating V segments might be attributable to linkage disequilibrium, but an unknown experimental factor could not be ruled out. Sequencing depth was assumed to be roughly uniform across donors in the presence/absence analyses, though that assumption may not hold. The authors suggested that the approach could potentially be generalized to other disease states and immunological phenotypes. Across donors, most TCR sequences were observed very rarely, whereas some public TCRs were present in many individuals. Because HLA typing was missing for some donors at each locus, association tests included only the typed subset. V-gene and J-gene trimming of TCR beta chains was associated with a missense DCLRE1C variant in a later genetic analysis, and the association was replicated in an independent cohort. A later genetic analysis reported fewer N-insertions in productive TCRs among donors in an Asian-associated ancestry cluster than the roughly 620-donor mean. Because the 87-base-pair reads could not distinguish some IMGT-functional V segments, including TRBV6-2 and TRBV6-3, those segments were excluded. A few of the identified cytomegalovirus-associated TCR beta chains were confirmed in vitro to be specific for cytomegalovirus antigens. A later analysis found that HLA-associated TCR beta chains were more clonally expanded and had lower generation probabilities than equally common non-associated chains. The classifier was reported to diagnose cytomegalovirus status with high specificity and sensitivity in both the original and validation cohorts. A further reported finding was that TCR beta sequences accurately predicted the HLA-A and HLA-B alleles for most subjects in the first cohort. Only TCR beta chains were sequenced in this cohort, and the absence of alpha or paired-chain data limited detectable features. The study gave a list of 150 to 200 TCR beta chains associated with cytomegalovirus. A later analysis associated 16,951 TCR beta sequences with specific HLA alleles at a false discovery rate of 0.05. In a later analysis, TCR association rates were found to vary across HLA loci, with the most associated TCRs seen for DRB1 alleles and the fewest for HLA-C alleles. According to a later analysis, most CMV-associated TCR beta chains appeared to be HLA-restricted, and the HLA associations seemed to be driven largely by CMV exposure. A later analysis reported that several top co-occurrence clusters appeared linked to parvovirus B19, influenza, CMV and Epstein-Barr virus. Because counts were too low, about 18 rarely observed V segments, including chromosome 9 orphons, were excluded from the earlier analysis of some 590 of the donors.

Regarding this clone: The specificity of this receptor is unknown. One base away there is no much larger clone; base qualities are not given.

CDR1 and CDR2 are read off the germline V gene as SGHRS and YFSETQ. The CDR3 spans 14 residues, from the cysteine through the phenylalanine. Of the read, only the CDR3 DNA is kept; its 42 bases are in frame from base 1. V drops 4 bases and J drops 3 bases, leaving 10 bases in between. The cohort comprised 710 or so healthy bone marrow donors. At the time of sampling, every cohort member was nominally healthy, though immune exposures that went unrecorded were likely present. The donor tested CMV seropositive, placing the donor among the 289 seropositive members of the cohort. Each donor provided a peripheral blood sample, and peripheral blood mononuclear cells were used for TCR beta sequencing. Genomic DNA extraction from the blood cell samples was performed with the Qiagen DNeasy Blood Extraction Kit.

Sequenced input: PBMCs. Recombination connected TRBV5-1 to TRBJ1-4; a tentative D match to TRBD1 spans 6 bases. This receptor was taken from a woman in her forties in good health and CMV-seropositive. The CDR3 region has the sequence CASSPDRSNEKLFF. The nucleotide sequence reads as follows: TGCGCCAGCAGCCCGGACAGATCTAATGAAAAACTGTTTTTT. With all but the CDR3 taken from the reference TRBV5-1 and TRBJ1-4 genes, the full variable domain is: KAGVTQTPRYLIKTRGQQVTLSCSPISGHRSVSWYQQTPGQGLQFLFEYFSETQRNKGNFPGRFSGRQFSNSRSEMNVSTLELGDSALYLCASSPDRSNEKLFFGSGTQLSVL.